This TCR beta chain was captured in a study of regulatory T cells in long-lasting Graves disease. Study-level results: There was favoring of TRBV28, TRBJ1-2 and TRBJ2-5 in persistent disease. Not thyroid tissue but only peripheral blood was studied.

A few counts support this clonotype. Its antigen is not known. Time point meaning: newly diagnosed GD, antithyroid drugs for less than 3 months. The TCR library was prepared using RNA isolated from PBMCs. Investigators prepared the TCR beta libraries by applying iRepertoire HTBI primers and Arm-PCR of CDR3 regions. One entry per CDR3 protein, called by TCRdb with MiXCR from the multiplex PCR reads. The sample contains a few hundred thousand distinct CDR3 sequences, around 15% of which appear only once. The ends were cut back, 4 bases at V and 4 bases at J, with 14 bases in the middle. The CDR3 has 14 amino acids. CDR1 and CDR2 from the germline V gene are SGHRS and YFSETQ. These data were likewise used in another study, on T cells in Graves' hyperthyroidism and ophthalmopathy. As that report states: Newly diagnosed hyperthyroidism patients aged 18 to 65 years had disease lasting under 2 months.

The chain links TRBV5-1 to TRBJ2-5, with unresolved D. The receptor was derived from a woman aged 45-59 years with Graves disease. Here the sequenced sample was peripheral blood mononuclear cells (PBMCs), taken at new diagnosis, from a patient treated with antithyroid drugs. CDR3 bases: TGCGCCAGCAGCGCGGTCGGTAGTCGAGAGACCCAGTACTTC. Amino acids: CASSAVGSRETQYF.